The rows below give T cell receptor beta chains drawn from one sample of a study of spatial heterogeneity in lung cancer. MiXCR, applied by TCRdb to the 5' RACE reads, yields one record per CDR3 protein. Here the sample spans 20,000 to 25,000 distinct CDR3 sequences, approximately 4.8% being singletons. This material consisted of lung tumor tissue, taken at surgery. These receptor sequences come from a male donor with early-stage non-small cell lung cancer. The CDR3 runs from the conserved cysteine through the conserved F or W. The order of the fields is clone size, J gene, D gene, V gene, CDR3 DNA, CDR3 protein. D genes are given only for firm matches. Only some rows state a clone size, as once, few, many or a class for expanded clones.

>medium-sized|TRBJ1-4|.|TRBV7-2
TGTGCCAGCAGCTCAGGACAGTCAACTAATGAAAAACTGTTTTTT
CASSSGQSTNEKLFF
>many|TRBJ2-7|TRBD2|TRBV7-9
TGTGCCAGCAGCGAGGGACTAGCTGGATACGAGCAGTACTTC
CASSEGLAGYEQYF
>many|TRBJ1-5|TRBD1|TRBV23-1
TGCGCCAGCAGTCAAGAGGACAGGGTACTGTCTAGCAATCAGCCCCAGCATTTT
CASSQEDRVLSSNQPQHF
>medium-sized|TRBJ2-3|TRBD2|TRBV29-1
TGCAGCGTTGACCCGGGGGGTACTAGCACAGATACGCAGTATTTT
CSVDPGGTSTDTQYF
>many|TRBJ1-6|.|TRBV27
TGTGCCAGCAGTTTGGAGTTCCGTAATTCACCCCTCCACTTT
CASSLEFRNSPLHF
>few|TRBJ2-2|.|TRBV18
TGTGCCAGCTCACCGCCTGAGGCGCGGGCCGGGGAGCTGTTTTTT
CASSPPEARAGELFF
>many|TRBJ2-7|TRBD2|TRBV5-1
TGCGCCAGCAGTAGCGGGGGGACCTCCTACGAGCAGTACTTC
CASSSGGTSYEQYF
>many|TRBJ2-5|.|TRBV27
TGTGCCAGCAGTTTAAACGGCTGGACAGCAGAGACCCAGTACTTC
CASSLNGWTAETQYF
>.|TRBJ2-7|TRBD1|TRBV5-1
TGCGCCAGCCAGGGAGACAGGGGGCATGGTTACGAGCAGTACTTC
CASQGDRGHGYEQYF
>many|TRBJ1-2|.|TRBV29-1
TGCAGCGTTGAAATTCGGGCCTTAAGGAATGGCTACACCTTC
CSVEIRALRNGYTF
>many|TRBJ1-5|.|TRBV28
TGTGCCAGCAGTTTACCCTCGGCAGGGTATAGCAATCAGCCCCAGCATTTT
CASSLPSAGYSNQPQHF
>many|TRBJ1-6|.|TRBV10-3
TGTGCCATCAGCGACTCCTATAATTCACCCCTCCACTTT
CAISDSYNSPLHF
>many|TRBJ1-6|.|TRBV6-5
TGTGCCAGCAGTGAGGTAACCCAAGCAAGCTCACCCCTCCACTTT
CASSEVTQASSPLHF
>many|TRBJ2-6|.|TRBV7-8
TGTGCCAGCAGTCAAGCAGGTTTTACATCCGGTGGGGCCAACGTCCTGACTTTC
CASSQAGFTSGGANVLTF
>medium-sized|TRBJ1-6|.|TRBV7-9
TGTGCCAGCAGCGACGGACAGAATTCACCCCTCCACTTT
CASSDGQNSPLHF
>many|TRBJ2-2|TRBD1|TRBV4-1
TGCGCCAGCAGCCAAGATAGAGGGGGCGCGTTTAACACCGGGGAGCTGTTTTTT
CASSQDRGGAFNTGELFF
>many|TRBJ2-3|.|TRBV7-8
TGTGCCAGCAGCTTAGCGGAAGCCACAGATACGCAGTATTTT
CASSLAEATDTQYF
>many|TRBJ2-2|TRBD1|TRBV29-1
TGCAGCGTGGAGCGGGACAGGGGCGGCGGGGAGCTGTTTTTT
CSVERDRGGGELFF
>medium-sized|TRBJ2-3|TRBD2|TRBV7-9
TGTGCCAGCAGTCCACCGGGACTAGGGAGCACAGATACGCAGTATTTT
CASSPPGLGSTDTQYF
>many|TRBJ2-7|.|TRBV5-6
TGTGCCAGCAGCCTTAGCGGAAACTCCTACGAGCAGTACTTC
CASSLSGNSYEQYF
>many|TRBJ2-7|TRBD2|TRBV7-2
TGTGCCAGCAGCTTAGTGTCTAGCGGGCAGTACTTC
CASSLVSSGQYF
>many|TRBJ2-5|.|TRBV7-3
TGTGCCAGCAGCCCTCGGCCGCAAGAGACCCAGTACTTC
CASSPRPQETQYF
>many|TRBJ2-3|.|TRBV7-9
TGTGCCAGCAGCTTCTCGGGTCCTAGCACAGATACGCAGTATTTT
CASSFSGPSTDTQYF
>.|TRBJ1-1|.|TRBV7-2
TGTGCCAGCAGCCACACACAATCATCGGGTATGGCTTTCTTT
CASSHTQSSGMAFF
>medium-sized|TRBJ2-3|.|TRBV7-3
TGTGCCAGCAGCCTCTATAAGCACACAGATACGCAGTATTTT
CASSLYKHTDTQYF
>many|TRBJ1-1|TRBD1|TRBV2
TGTGCCAGCAGCACCTTACAGGGGGCGGGCACTGAAGCTTTCTTT
CASSTLQGAGTEAFF
>many|TRBJ1-5|TRBD1|TRBV6-1
TGTGCCACCGACAGGGGCAATCAGCCCCAGCATTTT
CATDRGNQPQHF
>.|TRBJ1-2|.|TRBV10-2
TGCGCCAGCAGTGATATTTGGGGTTTGGGCTATGGCTACACCTTC
CASSDIWGLGYGYTF
>many|TRBJ1-1|.|TRBV7-3
TGTGCCAGCAGCTTAAATCCCCAGGGTATCACTGAAGCTTTCTTT
CASSLNPQGITEAFF